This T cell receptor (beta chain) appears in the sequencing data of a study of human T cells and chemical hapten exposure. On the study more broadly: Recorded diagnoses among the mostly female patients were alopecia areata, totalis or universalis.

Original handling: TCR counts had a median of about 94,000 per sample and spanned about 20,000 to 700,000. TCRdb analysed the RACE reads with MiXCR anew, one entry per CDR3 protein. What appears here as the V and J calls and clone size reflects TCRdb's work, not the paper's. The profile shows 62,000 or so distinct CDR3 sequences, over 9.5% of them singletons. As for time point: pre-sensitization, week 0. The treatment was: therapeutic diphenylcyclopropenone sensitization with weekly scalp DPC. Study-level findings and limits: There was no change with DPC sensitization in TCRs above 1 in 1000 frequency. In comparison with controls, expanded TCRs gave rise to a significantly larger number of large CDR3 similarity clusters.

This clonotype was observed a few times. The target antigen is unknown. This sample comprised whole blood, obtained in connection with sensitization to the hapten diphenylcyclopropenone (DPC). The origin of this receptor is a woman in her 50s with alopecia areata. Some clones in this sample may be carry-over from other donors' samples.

CDR3: CASSGQFGELFF. The CDR3 DNA is TGTGCCAGCAGCGGACAGTTCGGGGAGCTGTTTTTT. The V gene is TRBV7-3, the J gene TRBJ2-2, with D perhaps matching TRBD1 (6 bases). CDR1 SGHTA and CDR2 FQGTGA come from the germline V gene. The ends were cut back, 5 bases at V and 7 bases at J, with 8 bases in the middle. The CDR3 contains 12 residues. The full variable domain, with the rest looked up from reference TRBV7-3 and TRBJ2-2, is GAGVSQTPSNKVTEKGKYVELRCDPISGHTALYWYRQSLGQGPEFLIYFQGTGAADDSGLPNDRFFAVRPEGSVSTLKIQRTERGDSAVYLCASSGQFGELFFGEGSRLTVL.